This T cell receptor beta chain was profiled in a study of cytomegalovirus exposure and HLA in healthy donors. In its sample, this clone was seen once. The junction differs from germline at one of its ends, possibly a read error. The PCR contained 60 Vbeta and 13 Jbeta primers. Sequencing used immunoSEQ multiplex PCR; TCRdb keeps in-frame clones, though not all of them. This sample carries under 100,000 clones, around two thirds of them seen once, and the ten largest clones take 4.5% to 5.5%. The sequence came from a woman between 25 and 40 years old in good health and CMV-seropositive. The sequenced sample consisted of PBMCs.

This chain's CDR3 is CASSIGGGDYGYPF. The CDR3 region has the DNA TGTGCCAGTAGTATAGGAGGGGGGGACTATGGCTACCCCTTC. The chain recombines TRBV19 with TRBJ1-2, with a tentative D call TRBD1 (6 bases). Per germline, CDR1 LNHDA and CDR2 SQIVND (reference sequence). The CDR3 spans 14 residues.